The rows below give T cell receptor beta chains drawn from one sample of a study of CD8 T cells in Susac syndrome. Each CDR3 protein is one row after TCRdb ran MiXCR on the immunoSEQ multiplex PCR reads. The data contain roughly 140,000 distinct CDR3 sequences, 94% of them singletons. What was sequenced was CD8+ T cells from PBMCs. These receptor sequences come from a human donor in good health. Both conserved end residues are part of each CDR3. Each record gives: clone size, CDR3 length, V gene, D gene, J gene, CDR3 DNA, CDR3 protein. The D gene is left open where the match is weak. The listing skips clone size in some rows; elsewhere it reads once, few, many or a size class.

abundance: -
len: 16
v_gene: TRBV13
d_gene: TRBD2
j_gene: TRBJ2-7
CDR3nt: TGTGCCAGCAGCTCGGGACTAGCGGGTCTCACCTACGAGCAGTACTTC
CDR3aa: CASSSGLAGLTYEQYF

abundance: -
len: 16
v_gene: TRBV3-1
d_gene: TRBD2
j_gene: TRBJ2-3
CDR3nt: TGTGCCAGCAGCCAAGGGACGGGACTAGCGCAAGATACGCAGTATTTT
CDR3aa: CASSQGTGLAQDTQYF

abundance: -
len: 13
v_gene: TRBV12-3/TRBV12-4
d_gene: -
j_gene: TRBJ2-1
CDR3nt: TGTGCCAGCAGTTTGCGTTTGTCGAATGAGCAGTTCTTC
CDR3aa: CASSLRLSNEQFF

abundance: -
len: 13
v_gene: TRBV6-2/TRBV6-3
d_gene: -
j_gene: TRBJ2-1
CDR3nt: TGTGCCAGCACGGAGATATTTGGGGATGAGCAGTTCTTC
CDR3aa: CASTEIFGDEQFF

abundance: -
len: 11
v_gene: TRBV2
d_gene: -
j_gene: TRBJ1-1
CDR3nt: TGTGCCAGCAGGTCTCCATTTGAAGCTTTCTTT
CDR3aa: CASRSPFEAFF

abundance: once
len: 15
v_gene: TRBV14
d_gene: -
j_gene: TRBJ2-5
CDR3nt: TGTGCCAGCAGCCAAGATCGAACACACGGGGAGACCCAGTACTTC
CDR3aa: CASSQDRTHGETQYF

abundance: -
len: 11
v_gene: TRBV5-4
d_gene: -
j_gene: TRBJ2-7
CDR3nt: TGTGCCAGCACCGATAAGGGCGAGCAGTACTTC
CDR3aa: CASTDKGEQYF

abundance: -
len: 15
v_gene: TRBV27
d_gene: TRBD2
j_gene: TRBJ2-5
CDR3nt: TGTGCCAGCAGTCCACCCTTTAGCGGGAGGGAGACCCAGTACTTC
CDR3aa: CASSPPFSGRETQYF

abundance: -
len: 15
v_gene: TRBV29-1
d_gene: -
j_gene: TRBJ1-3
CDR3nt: TGCAGCGTTGAAGATCGTCGCCTATCGGGAAACACCATATATTTT
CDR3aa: CSVEDRRLSGNTIYF

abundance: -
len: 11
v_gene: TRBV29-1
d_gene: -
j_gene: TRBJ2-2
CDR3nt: TGCAGCGTCGAAGATGTCGGGGAGCTGTTTTTT
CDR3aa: CSVEDVGELFF

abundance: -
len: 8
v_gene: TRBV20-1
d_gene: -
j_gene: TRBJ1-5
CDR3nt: TGCAGTACCGGACCCCAGCATTTT
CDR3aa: CSTGPQHF

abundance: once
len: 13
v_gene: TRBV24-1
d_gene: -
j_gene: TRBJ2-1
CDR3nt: TGTGCCACCAGTGATACAAGGTTCCATGAGCAGTTCTTC
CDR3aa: CATSDTRFHEQFF

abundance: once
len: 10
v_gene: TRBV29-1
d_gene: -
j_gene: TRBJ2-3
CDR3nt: TGCAGCGTTCACGCAGATACGCAGTATTTT
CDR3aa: CSVHADTQYF

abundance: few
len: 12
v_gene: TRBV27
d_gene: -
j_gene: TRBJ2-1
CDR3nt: TGTGCCAGCAGTTTTGGGGGGAGTGAGCAGTTCTTC
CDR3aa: CASSFGGSEQFF

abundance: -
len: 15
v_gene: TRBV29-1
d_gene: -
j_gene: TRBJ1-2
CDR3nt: TGCAGCGTTGAGGCCCAGAGGGGGAGCCACTATGGCTACACCTTC
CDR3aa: CSVEAQRGSHYGYTF

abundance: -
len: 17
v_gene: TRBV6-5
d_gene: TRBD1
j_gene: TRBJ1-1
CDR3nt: TGTGCCAGCAGTTACTGGACAGGGGGGACGCTGAACACTGAAGCTTTCTTT
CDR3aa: CASSYWTGGTLNTEAFF

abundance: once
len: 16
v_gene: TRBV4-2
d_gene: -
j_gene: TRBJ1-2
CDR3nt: TGTGCCAGCAGCCGGGAACAGACAGGCACTTACTATGGCTACACCTTC
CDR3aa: CASSREQTGTYYGYTF

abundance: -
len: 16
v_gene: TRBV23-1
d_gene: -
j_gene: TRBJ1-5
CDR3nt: TGCGCCAGCAGTCCACCAGGTAGGGGGTGCGATCAGCCCCAGCATTTT
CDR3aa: CASSPPGRGCDQPQHF

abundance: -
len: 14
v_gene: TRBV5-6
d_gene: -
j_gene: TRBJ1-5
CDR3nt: TGTGCCAGCAGCCAGAGGCAGAGCGGACAGCCCCAGCATTTT
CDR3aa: CASSQRQSGQPQHF

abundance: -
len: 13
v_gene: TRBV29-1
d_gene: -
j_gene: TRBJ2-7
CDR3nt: TGCAGCGTTGAAAGGACGGATACCTACGAGCAGTACTTC
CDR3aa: CSVERTDTYEQYF

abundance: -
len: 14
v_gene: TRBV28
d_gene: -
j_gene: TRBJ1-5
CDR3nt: TGTGCCAGCAGTTTAAAGGGAGTGGGTCAGCCCCAGCATTTT
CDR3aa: CASSLKGVGQPQHF

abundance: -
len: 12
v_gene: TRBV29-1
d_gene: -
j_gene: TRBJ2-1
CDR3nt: TGCAGCGTGCCCTATCGCCCCAATGAGCAGTTCTTC
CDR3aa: CSVPYRPNEQFF

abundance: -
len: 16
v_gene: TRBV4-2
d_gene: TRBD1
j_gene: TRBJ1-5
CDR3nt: TGTGCCAGCAGCCATTCGGAGGACAGGCTCAATCAGCCCCAGCATTTT
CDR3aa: CASSHSEDRLNQPQHF

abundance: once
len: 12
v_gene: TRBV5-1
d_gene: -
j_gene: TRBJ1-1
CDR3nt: TGCGCCAGCAGCGTCCCGGGACCACGGGCTTTCTTT
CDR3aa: CASSVPGPRAFF

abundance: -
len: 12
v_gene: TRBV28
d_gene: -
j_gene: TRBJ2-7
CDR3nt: TGTGCCAGCAGTTTGGGGGAATACGAGCAGTACTTC
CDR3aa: CASSLGEYEQYF

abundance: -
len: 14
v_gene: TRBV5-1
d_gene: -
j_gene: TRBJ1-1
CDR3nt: TGCGCCAGCAGCTTGGAAGGGCCGAACACTGAAGCTTTCTTT
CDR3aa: CASSLEGPNTEAFF

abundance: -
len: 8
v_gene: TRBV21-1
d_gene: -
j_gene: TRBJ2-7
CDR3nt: TGTGCCAGCCCAGTGGAGTACTTC
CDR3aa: CASPVEYF

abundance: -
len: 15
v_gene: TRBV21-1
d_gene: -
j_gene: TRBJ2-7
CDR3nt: TGTGCCAGCAGCAAAGGTCCAGCGGAGCCCTACGAGCAGTACTTC
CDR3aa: CASSKGPAEPYEQYF

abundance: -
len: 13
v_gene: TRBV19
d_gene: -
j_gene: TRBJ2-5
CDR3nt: TGTGCCAGTAATTTGGACGGCCAAGAGACCCAGTACTTC
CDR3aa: CASNLDGQETQYF

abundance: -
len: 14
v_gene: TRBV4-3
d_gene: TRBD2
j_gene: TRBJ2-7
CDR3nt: TGCGCCAGCAGCCCGGGACTAGCTTCCCACGAGCAGTACTTC
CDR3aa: CASSPGLASHEQYF

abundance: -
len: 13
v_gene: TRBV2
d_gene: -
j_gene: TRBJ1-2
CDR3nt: TGTGCCAGCAGTGAATGGGGGTCCTATGGCTACACCTTC
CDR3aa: CASSEWGSYGYTF

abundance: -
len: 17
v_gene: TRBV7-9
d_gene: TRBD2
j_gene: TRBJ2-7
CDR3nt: TGTGCCAGCAGCTCATGGACTAGCGGGATCCTTCCTCACGAGCAGTACTTC
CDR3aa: CASSSWTSGILPHEQYF

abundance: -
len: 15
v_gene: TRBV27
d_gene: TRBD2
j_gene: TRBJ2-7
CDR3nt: TGTGCCAGCAGTTTAATAGCGGGAGGAACGTACGAGCAGTACTTC
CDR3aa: CASSLIAGGTYEQYF

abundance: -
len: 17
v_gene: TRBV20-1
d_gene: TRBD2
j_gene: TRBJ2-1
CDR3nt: TGCAGTGCTAGTTTTGCGGGGAGGGTGTGGTCCTACAATGAGCAGTTCTTC
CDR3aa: CSASFAGRVWSYNEQFF

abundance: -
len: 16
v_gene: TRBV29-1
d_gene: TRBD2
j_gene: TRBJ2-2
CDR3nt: TGCAGCGTTGAAGGGTTAGCGGGAGACAACACCGGGGAGCTGTTTTTT
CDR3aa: CSVEGLAGDNTGELFF

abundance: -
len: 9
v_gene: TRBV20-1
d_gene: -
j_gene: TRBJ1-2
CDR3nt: TGCAGTTCTAACTATGGCTACACCTTC
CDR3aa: CSSNYGYTF

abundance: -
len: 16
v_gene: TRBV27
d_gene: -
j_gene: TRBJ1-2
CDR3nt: TGTGCCAGCAGTTTATCGGGGGGACGGACGCGCGATGGCTACACCTTC
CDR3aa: CASSLSGGRTRDGYTF

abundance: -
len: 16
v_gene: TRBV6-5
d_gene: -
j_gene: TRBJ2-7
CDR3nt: TGTGCCAGCAGTTATAGGGTCACAGGGCATAACTACGAGCAGTACTTC
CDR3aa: CASSYRVTGHNYEQYF

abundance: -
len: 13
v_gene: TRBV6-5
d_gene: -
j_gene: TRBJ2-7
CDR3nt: TGTGCCAGCAGTTGGCGGGCGAGCCACGAGCAGTACTTC
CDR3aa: CASSWRASHEQYF

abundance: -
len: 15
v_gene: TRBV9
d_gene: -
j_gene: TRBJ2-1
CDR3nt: TGTGCCAGCAGCGTAGGTGGGGAGTCCTACAATGAGCAGTTCTTC
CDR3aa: CASSVGGESYNEQFF

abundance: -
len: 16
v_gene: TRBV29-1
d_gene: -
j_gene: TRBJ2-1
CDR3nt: TGCAGCGGGGGGGACATCTCCGGGAAATCCTACAATGAGCAGTTCTTC
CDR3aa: CSGGDISGKSYNEQFF

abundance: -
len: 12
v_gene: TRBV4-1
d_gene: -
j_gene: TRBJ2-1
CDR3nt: TGCGCCAGCAGCCAAGGGAGTTATGAGCAGTTCTTC
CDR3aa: CASSQGSYEQFF

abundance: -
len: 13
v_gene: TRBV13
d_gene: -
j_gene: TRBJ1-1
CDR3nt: TGTGCCAGCAGCTCGCTTGGGAACACTGAAGCTTTCTTT
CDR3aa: CASSSLGNTEAFF

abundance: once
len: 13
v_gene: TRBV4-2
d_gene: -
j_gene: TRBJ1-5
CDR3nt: TGTGCCAGCAGCCAAGATCTCTTACAGCCCCAGCATTTT
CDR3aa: CASSQDLLQPQHF

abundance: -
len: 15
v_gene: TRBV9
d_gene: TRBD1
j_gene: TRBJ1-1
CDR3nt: TGTGCCAGCAGCGGGAAGACAGGGCTGAACACTGAAGCTTTCTTT
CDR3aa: CASSGKTGLNTEAFF

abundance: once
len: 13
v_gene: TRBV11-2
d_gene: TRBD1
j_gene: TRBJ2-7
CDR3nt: TGTGCCACGTGCGTGGGACAGGGCTACGAGCAGTACTTC
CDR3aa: CATCVGQGYEQYF

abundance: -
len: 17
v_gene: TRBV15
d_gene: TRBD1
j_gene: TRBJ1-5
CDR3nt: TGTGCCACCAGCATGATACCCCGGGACAGCGAGAATCAGCCCCAGCATTTT
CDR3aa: CATSMIPRDSENQPQHF

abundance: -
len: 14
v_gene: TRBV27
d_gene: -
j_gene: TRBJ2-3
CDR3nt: TGTGCCAGCAGTCTCAGGCAAAGAGGGGATACGCAGTATTTT
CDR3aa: CASSLRQRGDTQYF

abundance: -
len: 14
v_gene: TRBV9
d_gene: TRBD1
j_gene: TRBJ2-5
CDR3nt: TGTGCCAGCAGCTCGGGACAGGGGGCGCAGACCCAGTACTTC
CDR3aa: CASSSGQGAQTQYF

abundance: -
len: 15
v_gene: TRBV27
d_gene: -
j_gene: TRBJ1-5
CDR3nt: TGTGCCAGCACCCCCCGAGGGGTTAGCAATCAGCCCCAGCATTTT
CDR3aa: CASTPRGVSNQPQHF

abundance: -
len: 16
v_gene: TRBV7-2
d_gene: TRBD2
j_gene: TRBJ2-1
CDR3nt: TGTGCCAGCAGCTTCTACCCGGGACTAGCGGGCAATGAGCAGTTCTTC
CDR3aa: CASSFYPGLAGNEQFF

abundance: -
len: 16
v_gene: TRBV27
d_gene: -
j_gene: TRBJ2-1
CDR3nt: TGTGCCAGCAGTTCCCTCGACGCGAGCTCCTACAATGAGCAGTTCTTC
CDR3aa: CASSSLDASSYNEQFF

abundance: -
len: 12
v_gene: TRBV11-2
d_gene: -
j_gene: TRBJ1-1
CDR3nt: TGTGCCAGCAGCTTGTTGGAGGCGAGGGCTTTCTTT
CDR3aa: CASSLLEARAFF